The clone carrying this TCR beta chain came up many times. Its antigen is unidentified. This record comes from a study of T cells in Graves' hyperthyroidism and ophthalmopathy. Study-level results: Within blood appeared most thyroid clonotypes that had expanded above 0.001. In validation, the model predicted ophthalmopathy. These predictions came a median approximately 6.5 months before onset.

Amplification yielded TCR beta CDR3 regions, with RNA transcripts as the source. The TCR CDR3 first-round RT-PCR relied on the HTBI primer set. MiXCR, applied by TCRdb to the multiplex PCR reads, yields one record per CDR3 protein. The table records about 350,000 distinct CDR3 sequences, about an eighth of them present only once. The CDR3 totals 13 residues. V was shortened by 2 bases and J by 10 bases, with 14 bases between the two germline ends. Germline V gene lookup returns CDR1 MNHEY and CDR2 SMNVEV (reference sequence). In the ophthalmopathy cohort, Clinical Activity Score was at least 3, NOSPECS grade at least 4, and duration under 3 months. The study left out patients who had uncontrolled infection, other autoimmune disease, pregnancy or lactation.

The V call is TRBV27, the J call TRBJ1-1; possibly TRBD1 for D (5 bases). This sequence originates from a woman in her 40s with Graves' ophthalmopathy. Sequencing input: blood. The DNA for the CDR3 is TGTGCCAGCAGTTTAAACGGGGCCGTGGGAGCTTTCTTT. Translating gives CASSLNGAVGAFF.